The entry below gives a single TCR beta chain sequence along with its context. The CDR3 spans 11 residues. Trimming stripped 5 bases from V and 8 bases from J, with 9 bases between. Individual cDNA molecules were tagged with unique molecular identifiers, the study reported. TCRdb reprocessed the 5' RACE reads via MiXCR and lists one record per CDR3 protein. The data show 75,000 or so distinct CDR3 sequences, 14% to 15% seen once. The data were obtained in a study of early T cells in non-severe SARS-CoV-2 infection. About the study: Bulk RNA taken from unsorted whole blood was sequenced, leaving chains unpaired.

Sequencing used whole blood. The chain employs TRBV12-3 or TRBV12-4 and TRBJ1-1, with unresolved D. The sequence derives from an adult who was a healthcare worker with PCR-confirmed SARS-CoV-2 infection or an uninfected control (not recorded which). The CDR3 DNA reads TGTGCCAGCAGTCCGTCCGGGGAAGCTTTCTTT. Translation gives CASSPSGEAFF.